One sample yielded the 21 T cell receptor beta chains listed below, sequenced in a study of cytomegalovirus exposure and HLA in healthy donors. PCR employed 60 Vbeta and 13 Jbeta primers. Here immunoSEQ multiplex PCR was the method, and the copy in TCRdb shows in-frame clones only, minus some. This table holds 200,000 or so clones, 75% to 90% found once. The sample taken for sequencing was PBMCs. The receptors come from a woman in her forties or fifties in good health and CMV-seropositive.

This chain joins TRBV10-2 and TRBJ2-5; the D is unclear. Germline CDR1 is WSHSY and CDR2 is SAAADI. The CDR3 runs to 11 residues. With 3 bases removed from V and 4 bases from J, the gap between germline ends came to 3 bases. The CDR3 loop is CASSDRETQYF. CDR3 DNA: TGCGCCAGCAGTGATAGAGAGACCCAGTACTTC.

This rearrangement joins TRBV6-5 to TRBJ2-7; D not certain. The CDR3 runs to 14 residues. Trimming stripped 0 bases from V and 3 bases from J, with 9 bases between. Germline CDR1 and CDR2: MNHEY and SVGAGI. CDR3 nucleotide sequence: TGTGCCAGCAGTTACTCGGGCAAAGTCTACGAGCAGTACTTC. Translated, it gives CASSYSGKVYEQYF.

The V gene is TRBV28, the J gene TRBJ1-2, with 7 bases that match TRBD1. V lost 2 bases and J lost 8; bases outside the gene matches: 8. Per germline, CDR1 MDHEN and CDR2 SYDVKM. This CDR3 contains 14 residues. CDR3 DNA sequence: TGTGCCAGCAGTTTAAGGTCCGCAGGGGGGGGCTACACCTTC. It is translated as CASSLRSAGGGYTF.

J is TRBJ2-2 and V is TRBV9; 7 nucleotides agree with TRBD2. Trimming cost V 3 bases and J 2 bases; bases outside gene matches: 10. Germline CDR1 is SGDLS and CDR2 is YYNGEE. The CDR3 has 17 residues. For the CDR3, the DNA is TGTGCCAGCAGCGCCAACGCCGCGGGGGACAACACCGGGGAGCTGTTTTTT. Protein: CASSANAAGDNTGELFF.

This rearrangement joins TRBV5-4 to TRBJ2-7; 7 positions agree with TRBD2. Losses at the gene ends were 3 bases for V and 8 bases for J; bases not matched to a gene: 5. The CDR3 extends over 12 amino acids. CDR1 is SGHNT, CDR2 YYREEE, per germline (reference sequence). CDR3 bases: TGTGCCAGCAGCTCCGGGACTATTAAGCAGTACTTC. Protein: CASSSGTIKQYF.

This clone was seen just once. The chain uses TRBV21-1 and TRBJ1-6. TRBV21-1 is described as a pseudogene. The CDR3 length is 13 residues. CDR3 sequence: CASTWLGGSPLHF. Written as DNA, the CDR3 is TGTGCCAGCACCTGGTTGGGGGGTTCACCCCTCCACTTT.

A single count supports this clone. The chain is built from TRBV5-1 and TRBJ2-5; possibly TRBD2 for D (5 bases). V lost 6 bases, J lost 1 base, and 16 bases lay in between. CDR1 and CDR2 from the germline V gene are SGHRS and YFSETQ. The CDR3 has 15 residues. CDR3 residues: CASTPHGEIQETQYF. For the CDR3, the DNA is TGCGCCAGCACCCCTCACGGGGAAATCCAAGAGACCCAGTACTTC.

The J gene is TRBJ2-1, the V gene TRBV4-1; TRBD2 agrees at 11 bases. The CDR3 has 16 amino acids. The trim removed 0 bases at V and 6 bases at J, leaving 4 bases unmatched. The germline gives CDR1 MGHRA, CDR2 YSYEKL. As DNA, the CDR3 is TGCGCCAGCAGCCAAGACTCACTAGCGGGGGTCAATGAGCAGTTCTTC. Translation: CASSQDSLAGVNEQFF.

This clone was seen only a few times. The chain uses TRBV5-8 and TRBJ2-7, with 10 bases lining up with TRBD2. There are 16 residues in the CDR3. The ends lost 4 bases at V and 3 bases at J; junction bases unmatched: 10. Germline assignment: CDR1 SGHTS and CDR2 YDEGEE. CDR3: CASSKSSGGGLYEQYF. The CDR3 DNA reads TGTGCCAGCAGCAAATCTAGCGGGGGTGGACTCTACGAGCAGTACTTC.

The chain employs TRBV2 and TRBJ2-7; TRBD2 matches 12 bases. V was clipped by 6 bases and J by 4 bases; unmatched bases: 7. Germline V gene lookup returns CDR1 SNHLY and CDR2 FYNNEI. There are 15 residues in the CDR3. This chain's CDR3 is CASSGLAGGLYEQYF. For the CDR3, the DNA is TGTGCCAGCAGCGGGCTAGCGGGGGGGCTATACGAGCAGTACTTC.

CDR3 in amino acids: CASPEAGSYEQYF. CDR3 sequence (DNA): TGCGCCAGCCCTGAAGCGGGGTCATACGAGCAGTACTTC. V gene TRBV5-1 combines with J gene TRBJ2-7, with 7 nucleotides matching TRBD2. Losses at the gene ends were 7 bases for V and 4 bases for J; bases not matched to a gene: 8. CDR1 and CDR2 (germline): SGHRS, YFSETQ. The CDR3 runs 13 residues.

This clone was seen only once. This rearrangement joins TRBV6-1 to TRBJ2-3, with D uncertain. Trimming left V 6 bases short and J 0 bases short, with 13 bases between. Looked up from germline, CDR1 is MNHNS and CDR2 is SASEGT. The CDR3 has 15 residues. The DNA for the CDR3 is TGTGCCAGCAGCCCTAAGAACCCTAGCACAGATACGCAGTATTTT. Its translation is CASSPKNPSTDTQYF.

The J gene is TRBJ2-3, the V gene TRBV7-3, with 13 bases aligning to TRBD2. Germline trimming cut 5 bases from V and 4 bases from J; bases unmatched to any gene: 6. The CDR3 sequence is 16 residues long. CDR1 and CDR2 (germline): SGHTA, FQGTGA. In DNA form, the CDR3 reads TGTGCCAGCAGCCCTACTAGCGGGGGGGGTCCAGATACGCAGTATTTT. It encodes CASSPTSGGGPDTQYF.

CDR3 coding DNA: TGTGCCAGCAGCTGGAGGGCGGACACTGAAGCTTTCTTT. This codes for CASSWRADTEAFF. V is TRBV7-9 and J is TRBJ1-1, with D unresolved. Germline values: CDR1 SEHNR, CDR2 FQNEAQ (reference sequence). The CDR3 contains 13 residues. Between the trimmed V and J ends, which lost 4 bases and 3 bases, there was a span of 9 bases.

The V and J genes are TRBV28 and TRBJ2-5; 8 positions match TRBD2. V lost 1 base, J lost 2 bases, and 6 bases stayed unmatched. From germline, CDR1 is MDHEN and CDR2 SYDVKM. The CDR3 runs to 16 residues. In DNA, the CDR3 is TGTGCCAGCAGTTTATTAGGCGGGGGGTTACAAGAGACCCAGTACTTC. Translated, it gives CASSLLGGGLQETQYF.

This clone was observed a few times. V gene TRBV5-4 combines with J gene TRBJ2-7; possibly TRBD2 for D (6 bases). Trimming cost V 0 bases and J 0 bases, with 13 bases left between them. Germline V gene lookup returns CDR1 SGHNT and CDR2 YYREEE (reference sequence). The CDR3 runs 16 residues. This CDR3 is CASSLGGAGGSYEQYF. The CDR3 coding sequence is TGTGCCAGCAGCTTGGGCGGGGCCGGGGGCTCCTACGAGCAGTACTTC.

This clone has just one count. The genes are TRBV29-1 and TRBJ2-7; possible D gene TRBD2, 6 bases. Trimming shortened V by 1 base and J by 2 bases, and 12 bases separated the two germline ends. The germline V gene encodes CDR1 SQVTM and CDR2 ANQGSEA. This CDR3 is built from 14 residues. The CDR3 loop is CSVEAKGGPYEQYF. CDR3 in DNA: TGCAGCGTTGAAGCCAAAGGAGGGCCCTACGAGCAGTACTTC.

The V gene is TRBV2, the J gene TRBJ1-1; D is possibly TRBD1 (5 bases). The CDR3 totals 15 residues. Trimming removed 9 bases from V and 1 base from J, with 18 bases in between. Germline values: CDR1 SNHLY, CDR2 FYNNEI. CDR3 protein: CASTIGALRNTEAFF. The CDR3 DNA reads TGTGCCAGTACTATAGGGGCGCTGAGGAACACTGAAGCTTTCTTT.

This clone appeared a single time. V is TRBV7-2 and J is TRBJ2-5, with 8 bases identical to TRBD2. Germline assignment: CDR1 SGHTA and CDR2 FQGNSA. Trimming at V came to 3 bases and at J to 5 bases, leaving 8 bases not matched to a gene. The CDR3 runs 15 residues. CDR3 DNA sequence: TGTGCCAGCAGCTTTATAGCGGGGTATGGGGAGACCCAGTACTTC. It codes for CASSFIAGYGETQYF.

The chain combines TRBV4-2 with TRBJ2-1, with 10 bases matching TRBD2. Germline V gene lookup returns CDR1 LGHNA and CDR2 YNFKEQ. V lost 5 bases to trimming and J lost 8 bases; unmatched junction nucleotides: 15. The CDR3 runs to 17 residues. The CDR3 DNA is TGTGCCAGCAGCTTGCCCCGTCTCAGCGGGGGGGCCGATGAGCAGTTCTTC. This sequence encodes CASSLPRLSGGADEQFF.

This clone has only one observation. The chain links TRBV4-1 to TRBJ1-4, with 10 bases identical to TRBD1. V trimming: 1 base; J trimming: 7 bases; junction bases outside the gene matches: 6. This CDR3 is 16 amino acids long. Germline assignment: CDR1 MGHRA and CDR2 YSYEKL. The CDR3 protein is CASSQATGGLGEKLFF. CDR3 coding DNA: TGCGCCAGCAGCCAAGCGACAGGGGGCCTCGGTGAAAAACTGTTTTTT.